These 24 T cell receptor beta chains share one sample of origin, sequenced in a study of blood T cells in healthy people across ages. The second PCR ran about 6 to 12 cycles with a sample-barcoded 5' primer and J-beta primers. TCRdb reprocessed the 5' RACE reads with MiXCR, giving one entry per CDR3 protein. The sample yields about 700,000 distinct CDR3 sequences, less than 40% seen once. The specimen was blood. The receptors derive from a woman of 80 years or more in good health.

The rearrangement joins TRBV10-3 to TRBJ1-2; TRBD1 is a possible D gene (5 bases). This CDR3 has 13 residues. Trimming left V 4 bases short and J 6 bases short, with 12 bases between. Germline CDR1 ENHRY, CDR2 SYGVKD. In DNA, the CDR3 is TGTGCCATCAGTGCTGTGGGGGAGGATGGCTACACCTTC. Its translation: CAISAVGEDGYTF.

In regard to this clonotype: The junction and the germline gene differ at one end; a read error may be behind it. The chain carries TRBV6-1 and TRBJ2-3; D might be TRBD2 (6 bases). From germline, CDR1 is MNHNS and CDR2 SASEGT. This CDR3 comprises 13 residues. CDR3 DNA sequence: TGTGCCGGCAGTGAATCGGAGGGAGATACGCAGTATTTT. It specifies CAGSESEGDTQYF.

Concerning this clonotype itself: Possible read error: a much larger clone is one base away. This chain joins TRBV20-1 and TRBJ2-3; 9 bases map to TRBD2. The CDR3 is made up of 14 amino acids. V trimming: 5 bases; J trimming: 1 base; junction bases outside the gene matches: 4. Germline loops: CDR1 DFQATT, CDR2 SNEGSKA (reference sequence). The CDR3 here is CSAAGLARTDTQYF. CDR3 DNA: TGCAGTGCTGCCGGACTAGCGCGCACAGATACGCAGTATTTT.

The CDR3 loop is CSARDRGGSYNEQFF. As DNA, the CDR3 is TGCAGTGCTAGAGATCGAGGGGGGTCATACAATGAGCAGTTCTTC. The J gene is TRBJ2-1, the V gene TRBV20-1; D could derive from TRBD1 or TRBD2 (6 bases each). The CDR3 loop spans 15 amino acids. V was pared by 0 bases and J by 4 bases, with 13 bases between. Germline V gene data show CDR1 as DFQATT and CDR2 as SNEGSKA (reference sequence).

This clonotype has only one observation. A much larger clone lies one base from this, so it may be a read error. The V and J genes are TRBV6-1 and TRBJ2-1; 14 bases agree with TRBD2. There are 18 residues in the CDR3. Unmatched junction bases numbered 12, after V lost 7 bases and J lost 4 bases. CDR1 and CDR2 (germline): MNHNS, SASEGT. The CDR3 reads CASTGVGTSGGPYNEQFF. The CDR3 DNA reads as TGTGCCAGCACCGGAGTGGGGACTAGCGGGGGTCCTTACAATGAGCAGTTCTTC.

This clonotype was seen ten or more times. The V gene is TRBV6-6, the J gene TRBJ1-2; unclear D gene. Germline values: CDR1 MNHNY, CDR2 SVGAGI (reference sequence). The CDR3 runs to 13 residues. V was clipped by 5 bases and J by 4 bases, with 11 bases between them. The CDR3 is CASSQLPSYGYTF. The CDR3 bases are TGTGCCAGCAGTCAACTACCATCCTATGGCTACACCTTC.

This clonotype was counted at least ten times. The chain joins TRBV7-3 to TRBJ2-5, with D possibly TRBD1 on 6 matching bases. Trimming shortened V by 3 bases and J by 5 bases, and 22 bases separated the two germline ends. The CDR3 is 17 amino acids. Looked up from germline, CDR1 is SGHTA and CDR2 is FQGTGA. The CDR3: CASSLERDTQIPETQYF. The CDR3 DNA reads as TGTGCCAGCAGCTTGGAGAGGGACACCCAGATACCGGAGACCCAGTACTTC. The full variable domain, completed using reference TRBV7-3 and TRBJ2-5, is GAGVSQTPSNKVTEKGKYVELRCDPISGHTALYWYRQSLGQGPEFLIYFQGTGAADDSGLPNDRFFAVRPEGSVSTLKIQRTERGDSAVYLCASSLERDTQIPETQYFGPGTRLLVL.

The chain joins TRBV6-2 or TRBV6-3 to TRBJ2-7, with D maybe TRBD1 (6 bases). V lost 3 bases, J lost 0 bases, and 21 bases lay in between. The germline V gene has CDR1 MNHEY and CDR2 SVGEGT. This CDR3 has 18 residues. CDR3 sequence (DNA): TGTGCCAGCAGTTATAGTTTTTCCTCGAGGACAGTCTCCTACGAGCAGTACTTC. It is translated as CASSYSFSSRTVSYEQYF.

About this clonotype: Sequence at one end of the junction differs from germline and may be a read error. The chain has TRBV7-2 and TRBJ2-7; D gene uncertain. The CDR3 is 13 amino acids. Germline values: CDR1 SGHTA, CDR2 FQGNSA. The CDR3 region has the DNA TGTGCCAACAGCTCTTTCGCCCTCAATGAGCAGTACTTC. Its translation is CANSSFALNEQYF.

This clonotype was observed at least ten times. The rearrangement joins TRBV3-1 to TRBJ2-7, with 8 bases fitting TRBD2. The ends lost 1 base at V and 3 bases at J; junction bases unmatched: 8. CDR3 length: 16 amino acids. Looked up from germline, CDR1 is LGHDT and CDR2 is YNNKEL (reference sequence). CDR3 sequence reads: CASSQGSGGGLYEQYF. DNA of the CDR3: TGTGCCAGCAGCCAAGGTTCGGGGGGGGGCCTCTACGAGCAGTACTTC.

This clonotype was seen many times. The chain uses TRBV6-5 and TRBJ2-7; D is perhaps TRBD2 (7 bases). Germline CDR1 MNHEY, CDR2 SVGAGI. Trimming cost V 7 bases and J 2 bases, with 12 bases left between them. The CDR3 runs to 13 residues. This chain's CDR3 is CASKKGGPYEQYF. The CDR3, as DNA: TGTGCCAGCAAGAAGGGGGGGCCCTACGAGCAGTACTTC.

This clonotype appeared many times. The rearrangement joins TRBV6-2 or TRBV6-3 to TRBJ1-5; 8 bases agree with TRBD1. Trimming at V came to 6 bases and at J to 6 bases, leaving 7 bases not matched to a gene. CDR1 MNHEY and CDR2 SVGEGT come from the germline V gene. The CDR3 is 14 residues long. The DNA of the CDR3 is TGTGCCAGCAGCAGAACAGGGGGTAGTCAGCCCCAGCATTTT. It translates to CASSRTGGSQPQHF.

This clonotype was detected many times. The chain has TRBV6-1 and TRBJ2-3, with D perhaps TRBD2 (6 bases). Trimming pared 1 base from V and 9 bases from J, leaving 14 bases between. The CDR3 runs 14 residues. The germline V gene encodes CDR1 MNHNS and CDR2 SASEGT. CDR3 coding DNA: TGTGCCAGCAGTGAAGGGATTAGCGGAATAACGCAGTATTTT. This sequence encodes CASSEGISGITQYF.

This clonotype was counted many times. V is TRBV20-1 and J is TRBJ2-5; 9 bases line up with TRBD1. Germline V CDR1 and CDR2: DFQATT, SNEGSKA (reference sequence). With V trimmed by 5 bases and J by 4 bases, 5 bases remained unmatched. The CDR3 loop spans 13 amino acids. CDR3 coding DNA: TGCAGTGCTCCCGGGACAGGGACAGAGACCCAGTACTTC. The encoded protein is CSAPGTGTETQYF.

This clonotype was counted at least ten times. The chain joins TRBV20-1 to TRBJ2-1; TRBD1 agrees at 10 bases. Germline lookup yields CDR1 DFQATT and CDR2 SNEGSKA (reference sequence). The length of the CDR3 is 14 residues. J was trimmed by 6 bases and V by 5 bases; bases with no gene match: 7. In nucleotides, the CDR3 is TGCAGTGCTCAGACAGGGGGCCGTCTCAATGAGCAGTTCTTC. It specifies CSAQTGGRLNEQFF.

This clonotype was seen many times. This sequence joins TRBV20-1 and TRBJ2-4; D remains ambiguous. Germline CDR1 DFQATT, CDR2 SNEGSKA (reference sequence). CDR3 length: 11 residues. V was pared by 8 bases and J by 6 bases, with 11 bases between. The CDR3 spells CSLSDLNIQYF. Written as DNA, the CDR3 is TGCAGTCTTTCGGACCTAAACATTCAGTACTTC.

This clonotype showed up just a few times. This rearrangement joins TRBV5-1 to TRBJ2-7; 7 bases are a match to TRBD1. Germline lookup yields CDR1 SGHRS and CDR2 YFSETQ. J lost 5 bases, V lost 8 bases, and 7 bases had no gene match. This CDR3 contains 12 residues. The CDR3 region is CARIETGNEQYF. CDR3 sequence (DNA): TGCGCCAGGATAGAGACAGGGAACGAGCAGTACTTC.

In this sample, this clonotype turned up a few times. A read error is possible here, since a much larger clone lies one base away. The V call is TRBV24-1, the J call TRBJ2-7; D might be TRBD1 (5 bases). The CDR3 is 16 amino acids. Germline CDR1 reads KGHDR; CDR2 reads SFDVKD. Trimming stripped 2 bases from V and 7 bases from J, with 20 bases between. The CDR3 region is CATSDSTPGSYNEQYF. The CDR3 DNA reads TGTGCCACCAGTGATTCCACCCCAGGGTCCTACAATGAGCAGTACTTC.

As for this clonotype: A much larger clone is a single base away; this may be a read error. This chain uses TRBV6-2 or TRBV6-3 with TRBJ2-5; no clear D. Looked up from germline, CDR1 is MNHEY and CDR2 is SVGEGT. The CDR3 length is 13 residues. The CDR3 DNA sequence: TGTGCCAACAGTAAGCACACTGAAGAGACCCAGTACTTC. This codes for CANSKHTEETQYF.

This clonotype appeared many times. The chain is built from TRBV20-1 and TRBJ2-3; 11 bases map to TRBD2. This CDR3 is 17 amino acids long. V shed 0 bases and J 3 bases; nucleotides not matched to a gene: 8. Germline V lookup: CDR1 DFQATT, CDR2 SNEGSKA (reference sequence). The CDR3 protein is CSARDNLAGGWTDTQYF. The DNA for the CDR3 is TGCAGTGCTAGAGATAACCTAGCGGGGGGCTGGACAGATACGCAGTATTTT.

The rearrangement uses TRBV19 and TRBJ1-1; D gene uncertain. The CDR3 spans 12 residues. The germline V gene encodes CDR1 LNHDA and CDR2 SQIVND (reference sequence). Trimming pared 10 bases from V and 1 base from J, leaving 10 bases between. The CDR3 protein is CATGWRNTEAFF. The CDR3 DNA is TGTGCCACCGGGTGGAGGAACACTGAAGCTTTCTTT.

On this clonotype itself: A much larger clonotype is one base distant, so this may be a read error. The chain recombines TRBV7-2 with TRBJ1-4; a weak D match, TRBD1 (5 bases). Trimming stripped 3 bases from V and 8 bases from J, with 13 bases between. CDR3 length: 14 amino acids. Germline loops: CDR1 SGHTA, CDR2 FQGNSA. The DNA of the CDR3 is TGTGCCAGCAGCTTGCGGGGGTCCGGAGAAAAACTGTTTTTT. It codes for CASSLRGSGEKLFF.

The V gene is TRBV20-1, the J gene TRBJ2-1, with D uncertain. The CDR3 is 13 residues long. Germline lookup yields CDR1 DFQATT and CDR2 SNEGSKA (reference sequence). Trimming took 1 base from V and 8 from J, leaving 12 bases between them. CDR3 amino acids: CSARGPLRDEQFF. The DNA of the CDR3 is TGCAGTGCTAGAGGTCCTCTACGGGATGAGCAGTTCTTC.

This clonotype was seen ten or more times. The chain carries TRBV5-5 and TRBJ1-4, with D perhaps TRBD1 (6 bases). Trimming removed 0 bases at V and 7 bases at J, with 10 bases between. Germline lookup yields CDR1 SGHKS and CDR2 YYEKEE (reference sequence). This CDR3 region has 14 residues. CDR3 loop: CASSLVGTLEKLFF. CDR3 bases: TGTGCCAGCAGCTTGGTAGGGACACTTGAAAAACTGTTTTTT.